Sequencing of this T cell receptor beta chain was carried out in a study of shared clonotypes between healthy human individuals. Terminally differentiated effector memory CD45RA+ cells were excluded by CCR7 positive selection of CD45RO-negative cells. Study outcomes and limitations: The donor pool, a small one, limited the genetic and exposure-history diversity represented.

Sequencing was at deep level. Assay used: immunoSEQ multiplex PCR; TCRdb lists only in-frame clones, some missing. The sample has about 2.2 million clones, 93% seen once. Losses at the gene ends were 5 bases for V and 6 bases for J; bases not matched to a gene: 8. This CDR3 comprises 13 residues. From germline, CDR1 is SQVTM and CDR2 ANQGSEA. Concerning this clone: Antigen specificity is unknown.

The sequence was obtained from a man aged 18 to 29 in good health. Some clones in this sample may be carry-over from other donors' samples. The specimen was naive CD8+ T cells from PBMCs. V gene TRBV29-1 combines with J gene TRBJ2-7; 9 positions match TRBD1. CDR3 bases: TGCAGCGTTACCGGGACAGGGCTTGTCGAGCAGTACTTC. It yields the protein CSVTGTGLVEQYF.